This paragraph reports one T cell receptor (beta chain). As yet, its antigen is unknown. These data belong to a study of cytomegalovirus exposure and HLA in healthy donors. Study information: In a later analysis, it was reported that the 90 to 150 validation repertoires had been produced on the same platform as the roughly 610 repertoires belonging to the first cohort.

Study observations and caveats: A later analysis found first-cohort TCR clusters tended to co-occur in the 130 or so validation repertoires. 164 TCR beta chains were listed as cytomegalovirus-associated.

While the first cohort had hundreds of subjects, the donors belonged to the separate validation cohort of fewer than 150 subjects. The CDR3 spans 13 residues. The germline V gene encodes CDR1 GTSNPN and CDR2 SVGIG (reference sequence). V shed 4 bases, J shed 4 bases, and the junction held 5 bases outside the gene matches. Sequencing was performed with immunoSEQ multiplex PCR; in TCRdb, only in-frame clones are kept and a portion is missing. The sample records tens of thousands of clones, about 90% being singletons. The receptor's source is a woman younger than 35 in good health and CMV-seropositive. Sample: PBMCs. The chain recombines TRBV30 with TRBJ1-2, with 8 bases matching TRBD1. The CDR3 DNA sequence: TGTGCCTGGACCACAGGGGGAGGCTATGGCTACACCTTC. Residues: CAWTTGGGYGYTF.